The T cell receptor (beta chain) described here comes from a study of cytomegalovirus exposure and HLA in healthy donors. The overall study: The 550 to 700 first-cohort repertoires and the roughly 130 validation repertoires shared the same platform, a later analysis reported. Findings and limits, study-wide: Rare TCR sequences dominated, though some public TCRs recurred in many donors. Cytomegalovirus-associated TCR beta chains were listed, numbering some 180.

Produced via immunoSEQ multiplex PCR; TCRdb's table is partial and in-frame only. The sample includes 120,000 or so clones, about 92% seen only once; the top ten take around 1.9%. Comment on this clone: Its specificity is unknown.

The receptor was derived from a woman in her late teens or twenties in good health and CMV-seronegative. The source material was PBMCs.

The CDR3 bases are TGTGCCAGCAGTGTAACAGGGGTACAAGGGACTGAAGCTTTCTTT. It codes for CASSVTGVQGTEAFF. The V and J genes are TRBV6-5 and TRBJ1-1; 7 bases line up with TRBD1. This CDR3 comprises 15 residues. Losses at the gene ends were 5 bases for V and 5 bases for J; bases not matched to a gene: 11. Germline-derived CDR1 and CDR2 are MNHEY and SVGAGI.